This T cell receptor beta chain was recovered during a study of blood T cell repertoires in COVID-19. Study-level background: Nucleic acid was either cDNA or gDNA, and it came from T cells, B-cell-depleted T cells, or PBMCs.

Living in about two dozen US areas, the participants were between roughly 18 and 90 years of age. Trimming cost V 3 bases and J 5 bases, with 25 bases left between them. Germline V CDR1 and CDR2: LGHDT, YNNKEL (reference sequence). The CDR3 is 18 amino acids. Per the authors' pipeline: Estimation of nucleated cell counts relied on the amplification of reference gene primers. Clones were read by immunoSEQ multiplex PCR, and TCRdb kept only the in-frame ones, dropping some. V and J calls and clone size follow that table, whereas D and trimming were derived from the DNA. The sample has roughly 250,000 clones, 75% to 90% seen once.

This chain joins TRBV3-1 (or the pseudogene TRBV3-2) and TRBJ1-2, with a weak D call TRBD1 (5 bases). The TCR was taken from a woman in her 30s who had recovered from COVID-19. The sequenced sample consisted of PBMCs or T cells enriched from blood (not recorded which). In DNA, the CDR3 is TGTGCCAGCAGCCATCTGGGGTGGCAGGGTGAATTCAAGTATGGCTACACCTTC. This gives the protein CASSHLGWQGEFKYGYTF.